The 11 T cell receptor beta chains reported below all come from one sample, sequenced in a study of cytomegalovirus exposure and HLA in healthy donors (dated by TCRdb to between 2016 and 2019). Library construction relied on the immunoSEQ multiplex PCR assay. The multiplex PCR relied on a mix of 60 forward primers for TCR Vbeta segments and 13 reverse primers for TCR Jbeta segments. TCRdb re-hosts the immuneACCESS table, in-frame sequences only. Its copies lack some clones; in the studies checked, an unresolved V gene accounts for under half of them, and the cause for the rest is not known. In all, the sample holds 80,000 or so clones, and more than 65% of those were seen once. 9% to 13% of the sample lies in the top ten. The sequencing sample was made of PBMCs. Source of these receptors: a male donor in good health and CMV-seropositive.

The chain is built from TRBV10-1 and TRBJ2-2; 7 bases fit TRBD2. V trimming: 1 base; J trimming: 2 bases; junction bases outside the gene matches: 10. Germline loops: CDR1 WNHNN, CDR2 SYGVQD (reference sequence). CDR3 length equals 18 residues. The CDR3: CASSEFGLAGANTGELFF. DNA of the CDR3: TGCGCCAGCAGTGAGTTCGGTCTGGCGGGAGCCAACACCGGGGAGCTGTTTTTT.

The rearrangement uses TRBV6-6 and TRBJ2-3; 9 positions match TRBD2. V lost 6 bases to trimming and J lost 2 bases; unmatched junction nucleotides: 6. Germline-derived CDR1 and CDR2 are MNHNY and SVGAGI (reference sequence). The CDR3 covers 15 residues. The CDR3 sequence: CASSQTSGYTDTQYF. The CDR3 DNA is TGTGCCAGCAGCCAGACTAGCGGATACACAGATACGCAGTATTTT.

With regard to this clone: The germline gene is not matched at one end of the junction; a read error may be the cause. J is TRBJ1-5 and V is TRBV2; maybe TRBD1 (6 bases). Germline CDR1 and CDR2: SNHLY and FYNNEI. The CDR3 covers 13 residues. The CDR3 DNA is TGTGCCGGCAGTCGACAGGGCAATCAGCCCCAGCATTTT. This codes for CAGSRQGNQPQHF.

The genes are TRBV9 and TRBJ2-2, with D possibly matching TRBD2 (7 bases). This CDR3 is built from 13 residues. Germline values: CDR1 SGDLS, CDR2 YYNGEE. Trimming cost V 3 bases and J 6 bases, with 9 bases left between them. The CDR3 loop reads CASSEGGPGELFF. The CDR3 DNA reads as TGTGCCAGCAGCGAGGGGGGGCCCGGGGAGCTGTTTTTT.

The rearrangement uses TRBV29-1 and TRBJ1-2; 9 bases fit TRBD1. Germline V lookup: CDR1 SQVTM, CDR2 ANQGSEA. CDR3 length equals 14 residues. The V and J ends lost 3 bases and 2 bases, in that order; junction bases with no gene match: 4. The CDR3 DNA reads as TGCAGCGTTGACCAAGGGACAGGGAACTATGGCTACACCTTC. As protein: CSVDQGTGNYGYTF.

The CDR3 is CASSTADRPNQPQHF. In nucleotides, the CDR3 is TGTGCCAGTAGTACCGCGGACAGACCCAATCAGCCCCAGCATTTT. J is TRBJ1-5 and V is TRBV19; maybe TRBD1 (6 bases). Deletions cut 4 bases from V and 3 bases from J, with 13 bases between. The CDR3 has 15 amino acids. From germline, CDR1 is LNHDA and CDR2 SQIVND (reference sequence).

The rearrangement joins TRBV7-2 to TRBJ2-3, with 8 bases identical to TRBD2. This CDR3 region has 12 residues. With V trimmed by 2 bases and J by 11 bases, 3 bases remained unmatched. Germline CDR1 SGHTA, CDR2 FQGNSA. CDR3 coding DNA: TGTGCCAGCAGCTTACACGGGGGGGAGCAGTATTTT. It is translated as CASSLHGGEQYF.

The J gene is TRBJ2-5, the V gene TRBV5-4; maybe TRBD1 (5 bases). Germline V gene lookup returns CDR1 SGHNT and CDR2 YYREEE (reference sequence). The V end was cut by 2 bases, the J end by 6 bases, with 11 bases between. There are 13 residues in the CDR3. CDR3: CASSLGVGKTQYF. Written as DNA, the CDR3 is TGTGCCAGCAGCTTAGGGGTCGGAAAGACCCAGTACTTC.

The V gene is TRBV6-1, the J gene TRBJ2-7, with 7 positions matching TRBD1. Per the germline V gene, CDR1 is MNHNS and CDR2 is SASEGT. The CDR3 consists of 12 residues. Germline trimming cut 10 bases from V and 1 base from J; bases unmatched to any gene: 4. The CDR3 sequence is CATLTGSYEQYF. The CDR3 nucleotides read TGTGCCACCCTGACAGGGTCCTACGAGCAGTACTTC.

This clone occurred a few times. J is TRBJ2-3 and V is TRBV6-1; 9 bases line up with TRBD2. Germline trimming cut 4 bases from V and 1 base from J; bases unmatched to any gene: 9. Germline V gives CDR1 MNHNS, CDR2 SASEGT. The CDR3 covers 17 residues. As DNA, the CDR3 is TGTGCCAGCAGTGCCAGTAGCGGGAGAGGAGGCACAGATACGCAGTATTTT. Protein: CASSASSGRGGTDTQYF.

The rearrangement uses TRBV19 and TRBJ1-4; D remains unclear. In germline, CDR1 is LNHDA, CDR2 SQIVND (reference sequence). V gave up 4 bases and J gave up 0 bases, with 12 bases separating them. This CDR3 has 16 amino acids. The CDR3 bases are TGTGCCAGTAGTAACCGACACAGTGCAACTAATGAAAAACTGTTTTTT. It yields the protein CASSNRHSATNEKLFF.